A selection of T cell receptor beta chains follows, all from one sample in a study of blood T cells in healthy people across ages. TCRdb reprocessed the 5' RACE reads via MiXCR and lists one record per CDR3 protein. Counted here are about 640,000 distinct CDR3 sequences, under 65% occurring once; the ten biggest clones make up 35% to 40%. Material: blood. The receptors come from a man between 60 and 70 years old in good health. Each CDR3 is given with its conserved first and last residue. D genes are given only for firm matches. Clone size appears in some rows only: once, few, many, or a class for an expanded clone.

14	-	TRBV7-9	TRBJ2-5	-	TGTGCCAGCAGCACGCTGGGCGGAAAAGAGACCCAGTACTTC	CASSTLGGKETQYF
14	-	TRBV4-1	TRBJ1-2	-	TGCGCCAGCGGCCAAGATCCCACAGTCTATGGCTACACCTTC	CASGQDPTVYGYTF
15	few	TRBV7-2	TRBJ2-7	-	TGTGCCAGCAGCCCCGTGGCCAGCCACTCCTACGAGCAGTACTTC	CASSPVASHSYEQYF
13	-	TRBV18	TRBJ1-2	-	TGTGCCAGCTCACCAAGACAGTCTTATGGCTACACCTTC	CASSPRQSYGYTF
14	-	TRBV7-2	TRBJ2-3	TRBD1	TGTGCCAGCAGCTCGGGACAGTACACAGATACGCAGTATTTT	CASSSGQYTDTQYF
15	-	TRBV20-1	TRBJ2-5	TRBD2	TGCAGTGCTAGGCACACTAGCGGGGGGCACAGTGAGCAGTACTTC	CSARHTSGGHSEQYF
16	-	TRBV7-2	TRBJ2-1	-	TGTGCCAGCAGCTTAGCGGGGGGGGGGGGCCGAAATGAGCAGTTCTTC	CASSLAGGGGRNEQFF
18	-	TRBV5-1	TRBJ2-7	TRBD2	TGCGCCAGCAGCTTGGCATCCCCCCTAGCGGGGGGCTCCTGCGAGCAGTACTTC	CASSLASPLAGGSCEQYF
16	-	TRBV14	TRBJ2-5	TRBD2	TGTGCCAGCAGCCAAGTGGTCGGACTAGGCCAAGAGACCCAGTACTTC	CASSQVVGLGQETQYF
16	-	TRBV4-1	TRBJ2-1	TRBD2	TGCGCCAGCAGCCAAGATCCCGTAGCGGGGGGGAATGAGCAGTTCTTC	CASSQDPVAGGNEQFF
14	-	TRBV4-2	TRBJ1-2	-	TGTGCCAGCAGCCAAGATCGCACGGGGGGAGGCTACACCTTC	CASSQDRTGGGYTF
17	few	TRBV2	TRBJ2-5	-	TGTGCCAGCAGTGAAGCGCTTCACCGGGTGCGGTTGGAGACCCAGTACTTC	CASSEALHRVRLETQYF
12	few	TRBV5-8	TRBJ1-2	-	TGTGCCAGCAGCTTACGGGCATATGGCTACACCTTC	CASSLRAYGYTF
14	-	TRBV6-5	TRBJ1-3	-	TGTGCCAGCAGACCCGTGGGGAGTGGGAACACCATATATTTT	CASRPVGSGNTIYF
14	-	TRBV3-1	TRBJ2-5	-	TGTGCCAGCAGCCAAGGTCCCTCCCAAGAGACCCAGTACTTC	CASSQGPSQETQYF
15	once	TRBV27	TRBJ2-3	-	TGTGCCAGCAGTCCCAGGAACAGGGCCACAGATACGCAGTATTTT	CASSPRNRATDTQYF
15	-	TRBV20-1	TRBJ1-1	-	TGCAGTGCTAGCCCCCCGGCCCGCCGGAACACTGAAGCTTTCTTT	CSASPPARRNTEAFF
16	-	TRBV9	TRBJ2-3	TRBD1	TGTGCCAGCAGCTCGCCCCGGACAGGGGGCTCAGATACGCAGTATTTT	CASSSPRTGGSDTQYF
15	-	TRBV7-2	TRBJ2-7	TRBD2	TGTGCCAGCAGCTTAGCAGCGGGGCTCTACAATGAGCAGTACTTC	CASSLAAGLYNEQYF